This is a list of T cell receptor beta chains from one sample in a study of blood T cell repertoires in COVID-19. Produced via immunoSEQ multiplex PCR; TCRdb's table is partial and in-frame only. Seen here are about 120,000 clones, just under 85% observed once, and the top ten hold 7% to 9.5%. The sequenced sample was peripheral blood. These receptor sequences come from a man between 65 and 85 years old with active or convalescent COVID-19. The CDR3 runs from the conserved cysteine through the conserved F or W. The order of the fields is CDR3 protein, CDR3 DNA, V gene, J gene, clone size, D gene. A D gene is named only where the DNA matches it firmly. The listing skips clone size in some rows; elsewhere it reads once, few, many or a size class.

CASSPTGKGYGYTF	TGTGCCAGTAGCCCTACAGGGAAAGGCTATGGCTACACCTTC	TRBV19	TRBJ1-2	once	NA
CASRSGGNNEQFF	TGTGCCAGTAGGAGCGGGGGTAACAATGAGCAGTTCTTC	TRBV19	TRBJ2-1	few	TRBD2
CASSLPSSTGTEAFF	TGTGCCAGCAGCTTACCTTCTTCGACAGGGACTGAAGCTTTCTTT	TRBV7-2	TRBJ1-1	NA	TRBD1
CATSRDLFGQTGANVLTF	TGTGCCACCAGCAGAGATCTTTTTGGCCAGACTGGGGCCAACGTCCTGACTTTC	TRBV15	TRBJ2-6	once	NA
CASKSRANSPLHF	TGTGCCAGTAAGTCAAGAGCGAATTCACCCCTCCACTTT	TRBV19	TRBJ1-6	NA	NA
CASSQQGAFGNEQFF	TGTGCCAGTAGTCAGCAGGGGGCGTTTGGCAATGAGCAGTTCTTC	TRBV19	TRBJ2-1	NA	TRBD1
CASSKQGAGNQPQHF	TGTGCCAGCAGCAAGCAGGGGGCGGGCAATCAGCCCCAGCATTTT	TRBV5-6	TRBJ1-5	NA	TRBD1
CSVEDPFSYEQYF	TGCAGCGTTGAAGATCCTTTCTCCTACGAGCAGTACTTC	TRBV29-1	TRBJ2-7	NA	NA
CASTRGTSGSYEQYF	TGTGCCAGCACCCGGGGGACTTCAGGGTCGTACGAGCAGTACTTC	TRBV6-5	TRBJ2-7	NA	NA
CASSNNYGDTEAFF	TGTGCCAGCTCCAATAACTACGGGGACACTGAAGCTTTCTTT	TRBV18	TRBJ1-1	NA	NA
CASSLLGQGKDYGYTF	TGTGCCAGCAGTTTATTGGGTCAGGGGAAGGATTATGGCTACACCTTC	TRBV27	TRBJ1-2	few	NA
CASSHQQGAYGYTF	TGTGCCAGCAGTCACCAACAGGGGGCGTATGGCTACACCTTC	TRBV28	TRBJ1-2	NA	TRBD1
CASSQDRGTGELFF	TGTGCCAGCAGCCAGGACAGGGGGACCGGGGAGCTGTTTTTT	TRBV9	TRBJ2-2	NA	TRBD1
CASSESPTGSDTIYF	TGCGCCAGCAGTGAATCCCCCACAGGGTCGGACACCATATATTTT	TRBV10-2	TRBJ1-3	few	NA
CALMWEGAAFF	TGTGCCCTCATGTGGGAGGGAGCTGCTTTCTTT	TRBV12-3/TRBV12-4	TRBJ1-1	NA	NA
CASSRDRAGSGEKLFF	TGTGCCAGCAGCAGGGACAGGGCTGGCTCAGGGGAAAAACTGTTTTTT	TRBV5-4	TRBJ1-4	NA	TRBD1
CASSFLIPQGSNQPQHF	TGTGCCAGCAGTTTCTTAATCCCACAGGGTTCGAATCAGCCCCAGCATTTT	TRBV28	TRBJ1-5	NA	NA
CASSRLAASTDTQYF	TGTGCCAGCAGTCGACTAGCGGCAAGCACAGATACGCAGTATTTT	TRBV2	TRBJ2-3	NA	TRBD2
CASFLRGANVLTF	TGTGCCAGCTTTCTCCGTGGGGCCAACGTCCTGACTTTC	TRBV7-2	TRBJ2-6	NA	NA
CASSRQGTNAYEQYF	TGTGCCAGCAGTAGACAGGGGACTAACGCCTACGAGCAGTACTTC	TRBV6-5	TRBJ2-7	NA	NA
CASSIRDRGFYGYTF	TGTGCCAGTAGTATCCGGGACAGGGGATTCTATGGCTACACCTTC	TRBV19	TRBJ1-2	NA	TRBD1
CAWSVGGTASYEQYF	TGTGCCTGGAGTGTAGGAGGGACAGCTTCCTACGAGCAGTACTTC	TRBV30	TRBJ2-7	NA	NA
CASSYAGQETQYF	TGTGCCAGCAGCTACGCCGGCCAAGAGACCCAGTACTTC	TRBV11-2	TRBJ2-5	NA	NA
CASSPRSGVNTEAFF	TGTGCCAGCTCACCTCGATCAGGGGTGAACACTGAAGCTTTCTTT	TRBV18	TRBJ1-1	NA	NA
CASSPAGTSNHNEQFF	TGTGCCAGCAGCCCCGCCGGGACTAGCAATCACAATGAGCAGTTCTTC	TRBV7-2	TRBJ2-1	NA	TRBD2
CASSPRTGGAYNEQFF	TGCGCCAGCAGCCCCCGGACAGGGGGCGCGTACAATGAGCAGTTCTTC	TRBV4-1	TRBJ2-1	NA	TRBD1